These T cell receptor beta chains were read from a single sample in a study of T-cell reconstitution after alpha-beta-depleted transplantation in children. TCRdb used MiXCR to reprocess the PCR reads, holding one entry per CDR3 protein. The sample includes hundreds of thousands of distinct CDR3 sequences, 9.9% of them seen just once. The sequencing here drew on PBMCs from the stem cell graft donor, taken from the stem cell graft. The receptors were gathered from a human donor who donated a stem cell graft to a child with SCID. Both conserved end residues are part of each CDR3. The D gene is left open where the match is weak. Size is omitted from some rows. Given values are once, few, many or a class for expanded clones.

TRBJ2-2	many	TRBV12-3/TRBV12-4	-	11	CASSFSRELFF	TGTGCCAGCAGTTTTAGTAGGGAGCTGTTTTTT
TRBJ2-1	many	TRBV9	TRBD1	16	CASSVVRTGGLREQFF	TGTGCCAGCAGCGTAGTCAGGACAGGGGGCTTAAGGGAGCAGTTCTTC
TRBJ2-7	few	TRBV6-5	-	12	CASSTLGGEQYF	TGTGCCAGCAGTACCCTGGGGGGCGAGCAGTACTTC
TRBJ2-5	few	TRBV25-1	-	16	CASSRMGTRTQETQYF	TGTGCCAGCAGTCGAATGGGGACACGTACCCAAGAGACCCAGTACTTC
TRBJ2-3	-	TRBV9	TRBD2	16	CASSQKAGGPTDTQYF	TGTGCCAGCAGCCAAAAAGCGGGGGGGCCTACAGATACGCAGTATTTT
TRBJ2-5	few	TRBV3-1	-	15	CASSQDPGFQETQYF	TGTGCCAGCAGCCAAGATCCCGGGTTCCAAGAGACCCAGTACTTC
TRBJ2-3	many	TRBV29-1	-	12	CSVYGGTDTQYF	TGCAGCGTTTATGGGGGAACAGATACGCAGTATTTT
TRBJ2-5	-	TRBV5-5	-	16	CASSLEGLQGRETQYF	TGTGCCAGCAGCTTGGAGGGGTTACAGGGACGGGAGACCCAGTACTTC
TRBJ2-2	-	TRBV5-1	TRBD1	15	CASSLRTGLTGELFF	TGCGCCAGCAGCTTGCGGACAGGGCTCACCGGGGAGCTGTTTTTT
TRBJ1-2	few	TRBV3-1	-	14	CASSYRVPVDGYTF	TGTGCCAGCAGCTACAGGGTGCCTGTCGATGGCTACACCTTC
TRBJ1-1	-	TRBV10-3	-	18	CAICLDTGLLGLNTEAFF	TGTGCCATCTGTTTAGACACGGGACTTCTGGGACTGAACACTGAAGCTTTCTTT
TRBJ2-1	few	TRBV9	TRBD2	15	CASSVSGVSYNEQFF	TGTGCCAGCAGCGTTAGCGGGGTATCCTACAATGAGCAGTTCTTC
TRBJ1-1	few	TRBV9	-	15	CASSVVGSMNTEAFF	TGTGCCAGCAGCGTAGTAGGGAGCATGAACACTGAAGCTTTCTTT
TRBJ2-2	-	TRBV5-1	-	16	CASSLGGIQNTGELFF	TGCGCCAGCAGCTTAGGGGGAATTCAGAACACCGGGGAGCTGTTTTTT
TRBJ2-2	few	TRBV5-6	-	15	CASSLVPPNTGELFF	TGTGCCAGCAGCTTGGTCCCACCGAACACCGGGGAGCTGTTTTTT
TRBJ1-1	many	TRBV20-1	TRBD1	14	CSARVQGVNTEAFF	TGCAGTGCTAGAGTACAGGGGGTGAACACTGAAGCTTTCTTT
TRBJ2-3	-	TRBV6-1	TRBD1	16	CASRTTGTGHTDTQYF	TGTGCCAGCAGAACAACCGGGACAGGGCACACAGATACGCAGTATTTT
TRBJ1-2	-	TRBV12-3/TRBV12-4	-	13	CASTPDGPYGYTF	TGTGCCAGCACCCCCGACGGCCCCTATGGCTACACCTTC
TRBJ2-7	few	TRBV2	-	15	CASSGAWFQAYEQYF	TGTGCCAGCAGTGGGGCGTGGTTCCAGGCGTACGAGCAGTACTTC
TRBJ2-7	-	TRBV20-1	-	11	CSASSSYEQYF	TGCAGTGCTAGCTCGTCTTACGAGCAGTACTTC
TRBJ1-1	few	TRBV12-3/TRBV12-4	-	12	CASSLTHTEAFF	TGTGCCAGCAGCTTAACTCACACTGAAGCTTTCTTT
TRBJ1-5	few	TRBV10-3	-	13	CAIKQGTGQPQHF	TGTGCCATCAAACAGGGTACGGGTCAGCCCCAGCATTTT
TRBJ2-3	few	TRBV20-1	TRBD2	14	CSALAGGDTDTQYF	TGCAGTGCCCTAGCGGGGGGGGACACAGATACGCAGTATTTT
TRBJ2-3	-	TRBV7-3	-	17	CASSLGGLGGVKDTQYF	TGTGCCAGCAGCTTAGGGGGCTTGGGGGGGGTTAAAGATACGCAGTATTTT
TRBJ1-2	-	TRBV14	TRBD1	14	CASSQVGTGVVYTF	TGTGCCAGCAGCCAAGTCGGGACAGGGGTAGTCTACACCTTC
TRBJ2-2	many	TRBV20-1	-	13	CSARVLGAGELFF	TGCAGTGCTAGAGTATTAGGCGCCGGGGAGCTGTTTTTT
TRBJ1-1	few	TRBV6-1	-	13	CASSNTRGTEAFF	TGTGCCAGCAGTAATACGCGCGGGACTGAAGCTTTCTTT
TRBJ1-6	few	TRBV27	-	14	CASSSPPDNSPLHF	TGTGCCAGCAGTTCCCCACCGGATAATTCACCCCTCCACTTT
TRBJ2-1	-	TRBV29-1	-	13	CSVEDRGWNEQFF	TGCAGCGTTGAAGATAGGGGTTGGAATGAGCAGTTCTTC
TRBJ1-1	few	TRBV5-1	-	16	CASSLAGGGREAEAFF	TGCGCCAGCAGCTTGGCCGGGGGCGGCAGGGAGGCTGAAGCTTTCTTT
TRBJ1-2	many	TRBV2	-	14	CASSDWQMSYGYTF	TGTGCCAGCAGTGACTGGCAGATGTCCTATGGCTACACCTTC
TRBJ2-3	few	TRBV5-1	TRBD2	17	CASSLVVRGGNTDTQYF	TGCGCCAGCAGCTTGGTCGTTCGCGGGGGAAACACAGATACGCAGTATTTT
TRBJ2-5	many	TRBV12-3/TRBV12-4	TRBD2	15	CASSLVAGSQETQYF	TGTGCCAGCAGTTTAGTAGCGGGGAGCCAAGAGACCCAGTACTTC
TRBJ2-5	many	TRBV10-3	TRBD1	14	CATRGQSSQETQYF	TGTGCCACCCGGGGACAGTCCTCCCAAGAGACCCAGTACTTC
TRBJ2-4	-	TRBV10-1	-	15	CASSETAGQRNIQYF	TGCGCCAGCAGTGAAACGGCCGGTCAAAGAAACATTCAGTACTTC
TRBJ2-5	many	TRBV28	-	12	CASSLSAEVQYF	TGTGCCAGCAGTTTATCAGCAGAAGTCCAGTACTTC
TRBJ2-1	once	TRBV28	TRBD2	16	CASRGSSGGTFSEQFF	TGTGCCAGCCGGGGGTCTAGCGGGGGGACCTTCAGTGAGCAGTTCTTC
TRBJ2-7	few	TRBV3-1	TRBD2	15	CASSPPAGVPYEQYF	TGTGCCAGCAGTCCTCCTGCGGGGGTTCCCTACGAGCAGTACTTC
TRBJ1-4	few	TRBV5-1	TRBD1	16	CASSGWTGDPNEKLFF	TGCGCCAGCAGCGGGTGGACAGGCGACCCTAATGAAAAACTGTTTTTT
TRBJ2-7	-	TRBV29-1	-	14	CSVEGVGPYYEQYF	TGCAGCGTTGAAGGGGTGGGCCCTTACTACGAGCAGTACTTC
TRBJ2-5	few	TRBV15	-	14	CATSRAVRQETQYF	TGTGCCACCAGCAGAGCAGTCAGACAAGAGACCCAGTACTTC
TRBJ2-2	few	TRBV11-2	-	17	CASSLDVPGTNTGELFF	TGTGCCAGCAGCTTAGATGTCCCAGGGACGAACACCGGGGAGCTGTTTTTT